The source of this T cell receptor (beta chain) is a study of blood T cell repertoires in COVID-19 (dated by TCRdb to about 2020). Background for the entire study: Samples covering the acute and convalescent phases of COVID-19 were provided by collaborators in the United States, Italy and Spain. Where HLA class I and class II types were available, the types were taken from metadata supplied by the sample provider, not from assay-based typing. Samples were obtained from the ongoing ImmuneRACE study (first 160 participants) and from some 1,300 subjects provided by 6 global collaborators. A de-identified subject ID, COVID-19 status, age in years and sex were almost always included in the sample metadata. The prospective study material was composed of cDNA or gDNA derived from T cells, B-cell-depleted T cells, or PBMCs. Subjects who had been exposed to COVID-19, were actively infected with it, or had recovered from it provided the deeply sampled blood TCRbeta repertoires that made up the dataset. The repertoires were released in a freely available public database intended as a resource for research on the immune response to SARS-CoV-2. Study-level results and caveats: How much clinical and demographic metadata was included differed by source and by participant, and the metadata was provided uncurated.

The germline V gene provides CDR1 SGHTA and CDR2 FQGNSA. V is trimmed back by 5 bases and J by 4 bases, and the junction contains 12 bases that no gene match accounts for. Measured from the cysteine to the phenylalanine, the CDR3 is 17 residues long. Just CDR3 DNA is preserved here, 51 bases in frame from base 1. As concerns this clone: The antigen it recognizes is unknown. No much larger clone exists at a distance of one base, and base qualities are not known.

Collaborating institutions collected whole blood in K2EDTA tubes following their own protocols. For TCRbeta analysis, collaborator samples were shipped as frozen whole blood, as isolated PBMCs, or as DNA extracted from either sample type. TCRbeta CDR3 regions were amplified from genomic DNA by means of the immunoSEQ Assay, a bias-controlled multiplex PCR. In the original analysis: Nucleated cell counts per sample were estimated from amplification of reference gene primers within the assay. To quantify the absolute abundance of each unique TCRbeta CDR3 rearrangement, sequence reads were collapsed and filtered. For each sample, productive Simpson clonality was calculated as the square root of Simpson's diversity index across productive rearrangements. This immuneACCESS table, as held by TCRdb, lists in-frame sequences with V and J called but not all clones. Of the missing ones, under half trace to an unresolved V gene in checked studies; the others have no known cause. V and J calls and clone size are as listed in that table; D and trimming were resolved from the DNA. The sample records 250,000 to 300,000 clones, roughly 80% of which are singletons. 4.2% of the sample comes from the top ten.

The chain was built from TRBV7-2 and TRBJ2-5, with 11 junctional bases fitting TRBD2. The TCR comes from a man in his 60s with acute or convalescent COVID-19. The sample taken for sequencing was peripheral blood. CDR3 loop: CASSRGDLAGGGETQYF. The bases read TGTGCCAGCAGCCGCGGGGACCTAGCGGGAGGTGGAGAGACCCAGTACTTC.